This T cell receptor (beta chain) came from a study of Ad26.COV2.S vaccination and SARS-CoV-2 variants. Using immunoSEQ multiplex PCR, the repertoire was profiled, and TCRdb retains in-frame clones only, with some absent. The table records 300,000 to 400,000 clones, roughly 91% of them present only once. This CDR3 spans 12 amino acids. V gave up 5 bases and J gave up 8 bases, with 12 bases separating them. Germline V gene sequence: CDR1 KGHSH, CDR2 LQKENI. Study-level results: Analytic work on TCR breadth and depth might have understated the full extent of total T cell responses.

Treatment defined: roughly 18 received Ad26.COV2.S at low or high dose, single or two shots; five or six received placebo; per-sample allocation not given. All samples were drawn on day 63, counting from the first vaccine or placebo injection. Wuhan-strain SARS-CoV-2 spike was expressed by the Ad26 vector that made up the vaccine. In its sample, this clone was seen once. What it binds is unknown. This receptor was taken from a person aged 18-60 years who received the Ad26.COV2.S COVID-19 vaccine or a placebo. V is TRBV18 and J is TRBJ1-2, with D unclear. This specimen consisted of peripheral blood, obtained in a trial of Ad26.COV2.S vaccine versus placebo. CDR3 protein: CASSDALRGYTF. DNA for the CDR3: TGTGCCAGCTCAGATGCCCTTAGGGGCTACACCTTC.